One and the same sample provided the 13 T cell receptor beta chains below, sequenced in a study of long-term antiretroviral therapy in people with HIV. The assay used was immunoSEQ (version v3.0), run at survey level. Sequenced by immunoSEQ multiplex PCR; TCRdb stores in-frame clones only, minus some. The sample has more than 15,000 clones, about 94% seen once. The source was unsorted PBMCs, collected 6 to 6.5 years after starting antiretroviral therapy. These receptors were obtained from a woman aged 45 to 65 with HIV.

As DNA, the CDR3 is TGTGCCAGCGGGGATCGGTGGAATGAGCAGTTCTTC. Translating gives CASGDRWNEQFF. V gene TRBV27 combines with J gene TRBJ2-1; D not certain. V was cut by 8 bases and J by 7 bases, with 12 bases left in between. The length of the CDR3 is 12 residues. CDR1 and CDR2 from the germline V gene are MNHEY and SMNVEV (reference sequence).

This chain links TRBV2 with TRBJ2-6, with D perhaps assigned TRBD1 or TRBD2 (5 bases each). The germline V gene encodes CDR1 SNHLY and CDR2 FYNNEI. CDR3 length: 16 amino acids. The V gene lost 4 bases and the J gene lost 4 bases, with 14 bases spanning the gap. The CDR3 loop reads CASSGGAVEGANVLTF. The CDR3 DNA is TGTGCCAGCAGTGGAGGGGCCGTGGAGGGGGCCAACGTCCTGACTTTC.

This sequence joins TRBV10-3 and TRBJ2-7, with 7 nucleotides matching TRBD1. The V gene's germline CDR1 is ENHRY and CDR2 SYGVKD. The CDR3 totals 15 residues. V dropped 6 bases and J dropped 9; count of bases not matched to a gene: 17. CDR3 amino acids: CAIRGSDRVYGGQYF. The CDR3 bases are TGTGCCATCAGAGGTAGCGACAGGGTTTACGGCGGGCAGTACTTC.

This sequence joins TRBV5-1 and TRBJ2-1; TRBD2 matches at 8 bases. Germline values: CDR1 SGHRS, CDR2 YFSETQ. The V and J ends lost 4 bases and 9 bases, in that order; junction bases with no gene match: 9. The CDR3 has 14 residues. The CDR3 nucleotides read TGCGCCAGCAGCACAACGGGACTAGAGGCTGAGCAGTTCTTC. Protein product: CASSTTGLEAEQFF.

The chain has TRBV6-1 and TRBJ1-3; D is undetermined. Germline V gene data show CDR1 as MNHNS and CDR2 as SASEGT. The CDR3 is made up of 15 amino acids. With 3 bases removed from V and 1 base from J, the gap between germline ends came to 10 bases. CDR3 nucleotides: TGTGCCAGCAGTGACCGTCCGGGGTCTGGAAACACCATATATTTT. It specifies CASSDRPGSGNTIYF.

The V gene is TRBV7-2, the J gene TRBJ2-1; TRBD2 matches at 10 bases. Per the germline V gene, CDR1 is SGHTA and CDR2 is FQGNSA. This CDR3 is 15 amino acids long. V was clipped by 5 bases and J by 6 bases; unmatched bases: 7. Here the CDR3 DNA reads TGTGCCAGCAGCCCCCCAGGACTAGCGGTCAATGAGCAGTTCTTC. This gives the protein CASSPPGLAVNEQFF.

This CDR3 reads CASSLRDRVTEAFF. The DNA for the CDR3 is TGCGCCAGCAGCTTGCGAGACCGGGTGACTGAAGCTTTCTTT. The chain carries TRBV5-1 and TRBJ1-1; unclear D gene. CDR1 SGHRS and CDR2 YFSETQ come from the germline V gene. V was pared by 1 base and J by 5 bases, with 12 bases between. CDR3 length: 14 amino acids.

Worth noting for this clone: The germline gene is not matched at one end of the junction; a read error may be the cause. The chain has TRBV27 and TRBJ1-2; no definite D call. CDR1 MNHEY and CDR2 SMNVEV come from the germline V gene (reference sequence). This CDR3 contains 14 residues. The CDR3 loop is CASSLEGANYGYIF. CDR3 DNA: TGTGCCAGCAGTTTAGAGGGCGCTAACTATGGCTACATCTTC.

The chain uses TRBV28 and TRBJ1-1; 9 nucleotides agree with TRBD1. The V segment lost 6 bases and the J segment 1 base; nucleotides outside the gene matches: 6. This CDR3 comprises 15 residues. CDR1 is MDHEN, CDR2 SYDVKM, per germline. The DNA for the CDR3 is TGTGCCAGCAGCCGAGGACAGGGGACGAACACTGAAGCTTTCTTT. It translates to CASSRGQGTNTEAFF.

The count of this clone is one. The chain carries TRBV5-6 and TRBJ2-7; possible D gene TRBD1, 5 bases. Germline V CDR1 and CDR2: SGHDT, YYEEEE. The CDR3 contains 12 residues. The germline V and J ends were trimmed by 5 bases and 3 bases, with 9 bases remaining between them. For the CDR3, the DNA is TGTGCCAGCAGACTCCAGGGCTACGAGCAGTACTTC. Its translation: CASRLQGYEQYF.

Comments on this clone: The junction departs from the called germline gene at one end, perhaps through a read error. V and J are TRBV7-7 and TRBJ2-4; either TRBD1 or TRBD2 may fit D (7 bases each). This CDR3 is 15 amino acids long. The germline V gene encodes CDR1 SSHAT and CDR2 FNYEAQ (reference sequence). CDR3 sequence: CASSPQGGGQNIQYF. CDR3 bases: TGTGCTAGCAGCCCCCAGGGGGGGGGCCAAAACATTCAGTACTTC.

The V call is TRBV7-8, the J call TRBJ1-1; a weak D match, TRBD1 (5 bases). With 1 base removed from V and 6 bases from J, the gap between germline ends came to 9 bases. CDR3 size: 13 residues. From germline, CDR1 is SGHVS and CDR2 FQNEAQ. CDR3 in amino acids: CASSLGQISEAFF. In nucleotides, the CDR3 is TGTGCCAGCAGCTTAGGACAGATTTCTGAAGCTTTCTTT.

The chain combines TRBV6-4 with TRBJ1-1; 7 bases match TRBD1. Germline V gene data show CDR1 as MRHNA and CDR2 as SNTAGT. The CDR3 covers 14 residues. With 6 bases clipped from V and 4 bases from J, the junction kept 8 bases outside the gene matches. CDR3 nucleotides: TGTGCCAGCAGGGACACCGACAGGGCCACTGAAGCTTTCTTT. This encodes CASRDTDRATEAFF.